This T cell receptor beta chain originates from a study of T cells in Graves' hyperthyroidism and ophthalmopathy (dated by TCRdb to between 2018 and 2021). Concerning the study at large: Peripheral blood was sampled at the time of initial diagnosis, prior to any treatment. TCR Vbeta CDR3 sequencing of 120 to 150 peripheral blood samples (roughly 41 ophthalmopathy, about 75 hyperthyroidism and around 17 progressor patients) is reported in the paper. The study also compared thyroid tissue and blood T-cell repertoires from a handful of Graves' hyperthyroidism patients. An independent validation cohort of some 18 hyperthyroidism patients and some 15 patients who later progressed to ophthalmopathy tested prospective prediction of ophthalmopathy. To identify TCR V-J signatures that set the groups apart, the researchers used a discovery cohort of 90 to 100 patients, made up of roughly 45 with Graves' ophthalmopathy and some 56 with stable Graves' hyperthyroidism. After blood sampling, hyperthyroidism patients were treated with methimazole at a starting dose of 30 mg daily, and ophthalmopathy patients were treated with high-dose intravenous methylprednisolone. The 100 or so discovery patients were divided at random into training and test sets in a 7:3 ratio. Broader findings and caveats from the paper: Most expanded thyroid clonotypes (frequency above 0.001) were also found in blood, which suggests that blood repertoires may mirror thyroid immune responses. A model built on a 13 V-J signature distinguished ophthalmopathy from stable hyperthyroidism, reaching about 88% sensitivity and under 84% specificity in cross-validation and 80%/75% in testing. In validation, progression to ophthalmopathy was predicted by the model with 70.59% sensitivity and around 75% specificity, a median of roughly 6.4 months before onset. No statistical method was used to fix the sample size in advance, and group allocation was not hidden from the investigators.

Taken from cysteine to phenylalanine, the CDR3 has 14 residues. Solely the CDR3 DNA is kept, with 42 bases framed from the first base. From the germline V gene, CDR1 is SGHAT and CDR2 is FQNNGV. V loses 1 base of germline sequence and J loses 8 bases, and the interval between the two ends is 12 bases. Hyperthyroidism patients were newly diagnosed, had a disease duration of under 2 months, and were aged 18 to 65 years. Exclusion was applied to patients with uncontrolled infections, other autoimmune diseases, pregnancy or lactation. Clinical symptoms, serum thyroxine and TRAb, thyroid ultrasound, and orbital computed tomography formed the basis for the diagnoses. Blood from progressor patients was collected at the time of first diagnosis with hyperthyroidism, before any ophthalmopathy symptoms had appeared. PBMCs were separated from approximately 10 ml of fresh peripheral blood using Ficoll-Paque density gradient centrifugation. Patients classed as progressors first received a Graves' hyperthyroidism diagnosis and then went on to develop ophthalmopathy during follow-up. Total RNA was extracted using Trizol reagent, and RNA quality was assessed on an Agilent 2100 Bioanalyzer.

This clonotype was seen ten or more times. The target of this receptor is not known. Per-base qualities were not stored, and no clone one base away is much larger. TCR beta CDR3 regions were amplified from RNA transcripts. The TCR CDR3 was subjected to a first round of RT-PCR using the HTBI primer set and the Qiagen OneStep RT-PCR kit. A second multiplex PCR round built the libraries, followed by size selection and purification. Libraries were sequenced paired-end with 100 bp reads on an Illumina HiSeq2000. The study's processing was this. SOAPnuke was used to process the raw data, removing reads that contained adapters or uncalled bases, had a mean Phred below 15, or lacked an exact match to the constant primer or identifier. High-quality paired reads were merged using COPE v1.2.5, and each unique nucleotide sequence was defined as a clonotype. Clonotypes were aligned to IMGT TRBV, TRBD and TRBJ reference segments using MiTCR v1.1. The analysis was restricted to V-J combinations with a frequency above 0.0001, which together covered 99.2% of the repertoires. A TCS score was defined as the ratio of F50 (clonal expansion) to E x V (chaos), with BLOSUM62-based TCRdist applied between CDR3 peptides within each V-J. Welch's t-statistics and random forest reduced several hundred V-J features to 10 to 15, which were used in a naive Bayes classifier (R e1071). TCRdb passed the public sequencing reads through fastp at Q25 and MiXCR, retaining productive beta sequences. Duplicate CDR3 protein sequences are folded into a single record with the most common DNA and genes. Here the V and J calls rest on TCRdb's processing, not on the authors' analysis. This sample is represented by roughly 380,000 distinct CDR3 sequences; roughly 12% of them were singletons. Less than 25% of the sample is in the top ten clones.

The specimen was blood. The sequence derives from a man aged 25 to 45 with Graves' hyperthyroidism that later progressed to Graves' ophthalmopathy. The receptor chain draws on TRBV11-2 and TRBJ2-4, with TRBD1 perhaps the D gene, on 6 matching bases. CDR3 region: CASSLGQGTYIQYF. The nucleotides read TGTGCCAGCAGCTTAGGGCAGGGGACGTACATTCAGTACTTC.